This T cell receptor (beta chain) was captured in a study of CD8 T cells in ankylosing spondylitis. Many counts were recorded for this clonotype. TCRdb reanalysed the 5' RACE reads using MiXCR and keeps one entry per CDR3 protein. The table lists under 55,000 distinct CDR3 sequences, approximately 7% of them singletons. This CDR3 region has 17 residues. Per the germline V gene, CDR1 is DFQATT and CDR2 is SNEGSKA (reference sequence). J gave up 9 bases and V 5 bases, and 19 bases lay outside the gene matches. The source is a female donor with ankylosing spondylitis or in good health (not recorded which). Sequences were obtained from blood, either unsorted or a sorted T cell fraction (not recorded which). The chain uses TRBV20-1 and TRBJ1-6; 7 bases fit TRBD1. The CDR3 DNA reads TGCAGTGCTGAAAACAACCGGGACAGATCTCCTAGTTCACCCCTCCACTTT. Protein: CSAENNRDRSPSSPLHF.